One and the same sample provided the 29 T cell receptor beta chains below, sequenced in a study of high-grade serous ovarian cancer treatment subgroups. Data came from immunoSEQ multiplex PCR; TCRdb stores just in-frame clones and leaves some out. The sample lists some 4,500 clones; roughly three quarters were seen once. The tumor samples were collected prior to definitive surgery or chemotherapy. Sequencing was done on a sample of tumor tissue. These receptors were taken from a human donor with high-grade serous ovarian cancer.

This clone has only a few counts. The chain carries TRBV2 and TRBJ2-7; D might be TRBD1 (5 bases). The CDR3 runs to 13 residues. Germline-derived CDR1 and CDR2 are SNHLY and FYNNEI. Trimming shortened V by 4 bases and J by 4 bases, and 11 bases separated the two germline ends. The DNA of the CDR3 is TGTGCCAGCAGTGGCGGCAGGGCTTACGAGCAGTACTTC. Translation: CASSGGRAYEQYF.

The chain employs TRBV7-8 and TRBJ2-1, with 12 bases lining up with TRBD1. The V gene's germline CDR1 is SGHVS and CDR2 FQNEAQ. The CDR3 length is 17 residues. V trimming: 5 bases; J trimming: 9 bases; junction bases outside the gene matches: 14. The CDR3: CASSETGTGGLRGEQFF. The CDR3 DNA follows: TGTGCCAGCAGCGAGACCGGGACAGGGGGCCTAAGAGGTGAGCAGTTCTTC. Filled out from reference TRBV7-8 and TRBJ2-1, the complete variable domain reads GAGVSQSPRYKVAKRGQDVALRCDPISGHVSLFWYQQALGQGPEFLTYFQNEAQLDKSGLPSDRFFAERPEGSVSTLKIQRTQQEDSAVYLCASSETGTGGLRGEQFFGPGTRLTVL.

This rearrangement joins TRBV27 to TRBJ1-4; weak D call: TRBD1 (5 bases). From germline, CDR1 is MNHEY and CDR2 SMNVEV (reference sequence). This CDR3 has 14 residues. V was pared by 8 bases and J by 7 bases, with 17 bases between. This CDR3 reads CASVGAEAPEKLFF. CDR3 in DNA: TGTGCCAGCGTAGGGGCAGAGGCCCCTGAAAAACTGTTTTTT.

V gene TRBV25-1 combines with J gene TRBJ1-5; D is possibly TRBD1 (5 bases). This CDR3 is built from 13 residues. Per germline, CDR1 MGHDK and CDR2 SYGVNS. Trimming shortened V by 8 bases and J by 6 bases, and 14 bases separated the two germline ends. Written as DNA, the CDR3 is TGTGCCAGCCTTCTAGGGGCAGGTCAGCCCCAGCATTTT. It yields the protein CASLLGAGQPQHF.

This chain links TRBV6-5 with TRBJ1-2, with a possible D match to TRBD1 (6 bases). The CDR3 covers 14 residues. Trimming removed 4 bases at V and 0 bases at J, with 9 bases between. The germline V gene has CDR1 MNHEY and CDR2 SVGAGI. As DNA, the CDR3 is TGTGCCAGCAGTTTCAGGGGAGCTAACTATGGCTACACCTTC. This sequence encodes CASSFRGANYGYTF.

The genes are TRBV4-2 and TRBJ2-6, with D hard to call. The ends were cut back, 4 bases at V and 4 bases at J, with 8 bases in the middle. The CDR3 has 14 amino acids. Germline V CDR1 and CDR2: LGHNA, YNFKEQ. CDR3 sequence reads: CASSPEPGANVLTF. As DNA, the CDR3 is TGTGCCAGCAGCCCCGAACCCGGGGCCAACGTCCTGACTTTC.

This chain joins TRBV19 and TRBJ2-3; TRBD1 aligns across 8 bases. Germline V gene lookup returns CDR1 LNHDA and CDR2 SQIVND (reference sequence). The junction had 8 bases not matched to a gene; V was cut back by 8 bases and J by 4 bases. This CDR3 region has 14 residues. CDR3 in amino acids: CASAWTGRADTQYF. DNA of the CDR3: TGTGCCAGTGCCTGGACAGGGCGCGCAGATACGCAGTATTTT.

CDR3 in amino acids: CASSLERGGSGNEQFF. Written as DNA, the CDR3 is TGTGCCAGCAGCTTAGAGAGAGGGGGCAGTGGAAATGAGCAGTTCTTC. The V call is TRBV7-9, the J call TRBJ2-1, with 7 bases that match TRBD1. Unmatched junction bases numbered 10, after V lost 1 base and J lost 7 bases. This CDR3 is 16 amino acids long. From germline, CDR1 is SEHNR and CDR2 FQNEAQ (reference sequence).

This clone was observed a few times. The J gene is TRBJ2-7, the V gene TRBV7-8; possibly TRBD1 for D (6 bases). V lost 5 bases and J lost 3, with 17 bases in between. Per the germline V gene, CDR1 is SGHVS and CDR2 is FQNEAQ. The CDR3 consists of 15 residues. CDR3 nucleotides: TGTGCCAGCAGCGTCCGGGACACCATCTACTACGAGCAGTACTTC. Its translation is CASSVRDTIYYEQYF.

In its sample, this clone was seen a few times. The chain joins TRBV12-5 to TRBJ2-7; 7 nucleotides align to TRBD1. Germline V CDR1 and CDR2: LGHNT, FRNRAP. CDR3 size: 14 residues. V shed 5 bases, J shed 2 bases, and the junction held 6 bases outside the gene matches. The CDR3 loop reads CASGQRTGPYEQYF. CDR3 bases: TGTGCTAGTGGTCAACGGACAGGACCCTACGAGCAGTACTTC.

The chain couples TRBV28 to TRBJ1-4, with D perhaps matching TRBD1 (6 bases). Trimming cost V 0 bases and J 5 bases, with 10 bases left between them. This CDR3 is 15 amino acids long. The germline V gene encodes CDR1 MDHEN and CDR2 SYDVKM. In nucleotides, the CDR3 is TGTGCCAGCAGTTTATGGGACAGACAAAATGAAAAACTGTTTTTT. This sequence encodes CASSLWDRQNEKLFF.

The chain links TRBV9 to TRBJ2-3, with TRBD2 matching over 14 bases. Germline lookup yields CDR1 SGDLS and CDR2 YYNGEE. V lost 5 bases, J lost 4 bases, and 6 bases stayed unmatched. The CDR3 consists of 16 residues. The CDR3 DNA reads as TGTGCCAGCAGGTCCGGGACTAGCGGGAGTGCAGATACGCAGTATTTT. Amino acid sequence: CASRSGTSGSADTQYF.

The chain combines TRBV7-9 with TRBJ2-7; weak D call: TRBD2 (6 bases). Germline loops: CDR1 SEHNR, CDR2 FQNEAQ (reference sequence). This CDR3 is built from 16 residues. Trimming cost V 5 bases and J 0 bases, with 17 bases left between them. The CDR3 protein is CASSPSAGRPSYEQYF. In nucleotides, the CDR3 is TGTGCCAGCAGCCCCTCTGCTGGGAGGCCCTCCTACGAGCAGTACTTC.

The chain is built from TRBV7-9 and TRBJ2-7; possible D gene TRBD2, 6 bases. The CDR3 is 13 amino acids. V was pared by 5 bases and J by 5 bases, with 13 bases between. Per the germline V gene, CDR1 is SEHNR and CDR2 is FQNEAQ (reference sequence). CDR3 nucleotide sequence: TGTGCCAGCAGCGAGAACGGACTAAACGAGCAGTACTTC. Translation: CASSENGLNEQYF.

This sequence joins TRBV10-1 and TRBJ2-2, with 8 nucleotides matching TRBD2. Germline V CDR1 and CDR2: WNHNN, SYGVQD (reference sequence). Trimming at V came to 0 bases and at J to 5 bases, leaving 14 bases not matched to a gene. The CDR3 is 19 amino acids. CDR3 in DNA: TGCGCCAGCAGTGAGTCGGGTACTCCGGGGGGGTTTGTGACCGGGGAGCTGTTTTTT. This translates into CASSESGTPGGFVTGELFF.

This clone is a singleton in its sample. The V gene is TRBV30, the J gene TRBJ2-5, with 7 bases identical to TRBD1. The V segment lost 4 bases and the J segment 9 bases; nucleotides outside the gene matches: 8. This CDR3 is built from 12 residues. From germline, CDR1 is GTSNPN and CDR2 SVGIG (reference sequence). Written as DNA, the CDR3 is TGTGCCTGGACCCACAGGGGTAGGGCCCAGTACTTC. This sequence encodes CAWTHRGRAQYF.

The genes are TRBV6-9 and TRBJ2-5, with 7 bases aligning to TRBD1. Trimming took 6 bases from V and 5 from J; bases not matched to a gene: 6. CDR1 is MNHGY and CDR2 is SVAAGI in the germline V gene. This CDR3 has 13 amino acids. CDR3 amino acids: CASSTLGGETQYF. The CDR3, as DNA: TGTGCCAGCAGCACCCTAGGGGGCGAGACCCAGTACTTC.

Only a few counts were recorded for this clone. The rearrangement links TRBV7-8 to TRBJ2-3; no clear D gene. V shed 0 bases and J shed 8 bases, with 18 bases lying between them. The CDR3 loop spans 16 amino acids. The V gene's germline CDR1 is SGHVS and CDR2 FQNEAQ. CDR3 nucleotides: TGTGCCAGCAGCTTAGCGGGCCAACCGTCGACGGGTACGCAGTATTTT. It translates to CASSLAGQPSTGTQYF.

The chain employs TRBV6-5 and TRBJ1-2; unclear D gene. The CDR3 spans 14 residues. The ends were cut back, 6 bases at V and 0 bases at J, with 11 bases in the middle. The germline V gene has CDR1 MNHEY and CDR2 SVGAGI. The chain's CDR3 is CASRIDSANYGYTF. DNA of the CDR3: TGTGCCAGCAGGATCGACTCAGCTAACTATGGCTACACCTTC.

This chain connects TRBV28 to TRBJ1-2, with D unclear. The V end was cut by 3 bases, the J end by 8 bases, with 19 bases between. CDR3 length: 15 amino acids. CDR1 and CDR2 from the germline V gene are MDHEN and SYDVKM. In DNA, the CDR3 is TGTGCCAGCAGTTTTTCCGGTTCCCTGGGATACGGCTACACCTTC. It specifies CASSFSGSLGYGYTF.

The gene calls are TRBV2 and TRBJ2-6, with a possible D match to TRBD1 (6 bases). The V gene lost 7 bases and the J gene lost 0 bases, with 10 bases spanning the gap. Germline loops: CDR1 SNHLY, CDR2 FYNNEI. CDR3 length equals 15 residues. As DNA, the CDR3 is TGTGCCAGCACCGGACAGTTCTCTGGGGCCAACGTCCTGACTTTC. It translates to CASTGQFSGANVLTF.

This clone has just one count. The chain is built from TRBV14 and TRBJ2-5; D is tentatively TRBD1 or TRBD2 (5 bases each). Germline CDR1 reads SGHDN; CDR2 reads FVKESK. This CDR3 has 12 residues. V was pared by 4 bases and J by 4 bases, with 7 bases between. CDR3 nucleotide sequence: TGTGCCAGCAGCCGGGACCGAGAGACCCAGTACTTC. Its protein is CASSRDRETQYF.

V gene TRBV5-1 combines with J gene TRBJ2-5, with D possibly being TRBD1 (7 bases). This CDR3 has 14 residues. Trimming stripped 7 bases from V and 2 bases from J, with 15 bases between. The germline V gene encodes CDR1 SGHRS and CDR2 YFSETQ. CDR3 residues: CASQVAGGQETQYF. CDR3 in DNA: TGCGCCAGCCAGGTGGCAGGGGGGCAAGAGACCCAGTACTTC.

By proportion, this clone is medium-sized. V is TRBV11-2 and J is TRBJ1-1; 8 nucleotides align to TRBD1. V gave up 5 bases and J gave up 5 bases; unmatched junction bases: 7. Germline CDR1 SGHAT, CDR2 FQNNGV. CDR3 size: 14 residues. As DNA, the CDR3 is TGTGCCAGCAGCCTAGGACAGGGACGGACTGAAGCTTTCTTT. It is translated as CASSLGQGRTEAFF.

A few counts support this clone. The V gene is TRBV29-1, the J gene TRBJ1-4, with 10 bases lining up with TRBD1. Germline CDR1 and CDR2: SQVTM and ANQGSEA. The CDR3 totals 13 residues. The ends lost 4 bases at V and 6 bases at J; junction bases unmatched: 2. DNA of the CDR3: TGCAGCGTTGGGGGGACAGGGGATGAAAAACTGTTTTTT. It yields the protein CSVGGTGDEKLFF.

This rearrangement joins TRBV9 to TRBJ1-2; D is ambiguous. Germline CDR1 is SGDLS and CDR2 is YYNGEE. This CDR3 is built from 11 residues. Trimming pared 5 bases from V and 7 bases from J, leaving 9 bases between. DNA for the CDR3: TGTGCCAGCAGTTCTGAGGGTGGCTACACCTTC. Translated: CASSSEGGYTF.

The chain is built from TRBV7-3 and TRBJ2-7; 12 bases align to TRBD2. Trimming at V came to 5 bases and at J to 6 bases, leaving 8 bases not matched to a gene. Germline V gives CDR1 SGHTA, CDR2 FQGTGA. The CDR3 contains 15 residues. The CDR3 region is CASSPRLAGAVEQYF. The CDR3, as DNA: TGTGCCAGCAGCCCCAGACTAGCGGGAGCGGTCGAGCAGTACTTC.

V is TRBV7-9 and J is TRBJ2-3; 8 bases are a match to TRBD2. The junction had 10 bases not matched to a gene; V was cut back by 5 bases and J by 6 bases. Germline assignment: CDR1 SEHNR and CDR2 FQNEAQ (reference sequence). CDR3 length: 15 residues. The CDR3 sequence is CASSLSGMGADTQYF. In DNA, the CDR3 is TGTGCCAGCAGCCTTAGCGGGATGGGGGCGGATACGCAGTATTTT.

The gene calls are TRBV6-6 and TRBJ2-7; TRBD2 agrees at 7 bases. CDR3 length: 14 amino acids. Trimming cost V 4 bases and J 3 bases; bases outside gene matches: 6. Germline V gene data show CDR1 as MNHNY and CDR2 as SVGAGI (reference sequence). CDR3 loop: CASSSGGSVYEQYF. CDR3 DNA: TGTGCCAGCAGTTCGGGCGGGAGCGTCTACGAGCAGTACTTC.